The TCR beta chain described here comes from a study of tumor-infiltrating lymphocytes in primary liver carcinoma. V dropped 9 bases and J dropped 2 bases, with 15 bases sitting between them. The CDR3 spans 13 residues. Per germline, CDR1 SGHNT and CDR2 YYREEE (reference sequence). Ten or more counts support this clonotype. Total RNA (approximately 450 ng) served as template for TCR beta cDNA synthesis primed by a constant-region primer. Three nested multiplex PCR rounds of slightly modified ARM-PCR generated TCR beta libraries. A C-beta reverse primer was combined with TRBV1-TRBV30 forward primers in the first two PCR rounds, and each round had around 10 cycles. MiXCR was run by TCRdb on the multiplex PCR reads, yielding one entry per CDR3 protein. The table includes fewer than 90,000 distinct CDR3 sequences, around 70% detected once. Starting material for RNA and DNA co-extraction consisted of about 20-30 mg of unsorted bulk tissue.

Sequencing was done on a sample of liver tumor tissue from sampling region 1. Subset given: tumor region T1, superior pole. This receptor was identified in a man aged 35 to 55 with primary liver carcinoma and hepatitis B virus infection. V is TRBV5-4 and J is TRBJ2-7; TRBD2 might be the D (6 bases). The CDR3 spells CATRDFSAYEQYF. The CDR3 bases are TGTGCCACCAGGGACTTCTCAGCCTACGAGCAGTACTTC.